This TCR beta chain was retrieved from a study of OX40 agonist ivuxolimab in advanced cancers. Turning to the study itself: Cancers in dose escalation were hepatocellular, melanoma, renal cell and head and neck.

Assay used: immunoSEQ multiplex PCR; TCRdb lists only in-frame clones, some missing. The table lists more than 60,000 clones, 84% of them singletons, with 25% to 35% in the top ten. Germline CDR1 is SGHRS and CDR2 is YFSETQ. The CDR3 spans 14 residues. Trimming stripped 4 bases from V and 4 bases from J, with 12 bases between. The chain is built from TRBV5-1 and TRBJ1-3; no firm D call. The source material was CD4+ or CD8+ T cells sorted from blood, sampled in a trial of the OX40 agonist ivuxolimab. The sequence was obtained from an adult with an advanced solid tumor such as melanoma, head and neck, liver or kidney cancer. The CDR3 is CASSLAGFGNTIYF. CDR3 DNA sequence: TGCGCCAGCAGCCTGGCGGGGTTCGGAAACACCATATATTTT.